This entry lists 3 T cell receptor beta chains sequenced from one sample in a study of human T cells and chemical hapten exposure. MiXCR was run by TCRdb on the RACE reads, yielding one entry per CDR3 protein. The sample includes approximately 260,000 distinct CDR3 sequences, approximately 8% of them seen just once. Time point in this sample: pre-sensitization, week 0. Treatment of the sample: therapeutic diphenylcyclopropenone sensitization with weekly scalp DPC. The sample was whole blood, taken in connection with sensitization to the hapten diphenylcyclopropenone (DPC). The receptors come from a man aged 18 to 29 with alopecia areata. Some clones in this sample may be carry-over from other donors' samples.

With respect to this clonotype: The junction does not match germline at one end; this may be a read error. The chain has TRBV9 and TRBJ2-1; D unclear. There are 12 residues in the CDR3. Germline CDR1 SGDLS, CDR2 YYNGEE. The CDR3 nucleotides are TGTGTCAGCAGCGTAACAGCGAATGAGCAGTTCTTC. Amino acid sequence: CVSSVTANEQFF.

The genes are TRBV20-1 and TRBJ1-2; a weak D match, TRBD1 (5 bases). Germline loops: CDR1 DFQATT, CDR2 SNEGSKA (reference sequence). The CDR3 covers 13 residues. The V and J ends lost 6 bases and 2 bases respectively, with 13 bases between them. CDR3 in DNA: TGCAGTGCCAGGGTGCGGGGGAACTATGGCTACACCTTC. This encodes CSARVRGNYGYTF.

This clonotype has only a few counts. V usage is TRBV7-2 and J usage is TRBJ2-3; D gene uncertain. The germline CDR1 and CDR2 sequences are SGHTA and FQGNSA. Deletions cut 2 bases from V and 2 bases from J, with 8 bases between. The CDR3 has 14 amino acids. The CDR3 bases are TGTGCCAGCAGCTTACTGGAGTACACAGATACGCAGTATTTT. Translation: CASSLLEYTDTQYF.